These 11 T cell receptor beta chains originate from one sample sequenced in a study of TIL therapy for anti-PD-1-resistant metastatic lung cancer. The libraries were made with immunoSEQ v3. The protocol was immunoSEQ multiplex PCR, while the TCRdb copy is restricted to in-frame clones and leaves out a portion. Of approximately 22,000 clones listed, about 71% are singletons. The time point is: pre-treatment sample, taken before nivolumab and TIL therapy. The input for sequencing was blood, taken at baseline. The receptors originated from a person aged 25-79 years with non-small cell lung cancer.

CDR3 coding DNA: TGTGCCAGCAGATCAGGACTAGCGGGAGGATACTACAATGAGCAGTTCTTC. This gives the protein CASRSGLAGGYYNEQFF. V usage is TRBV7-2 and J usage is TRBJ2-1, with 14 bases that match TRBD2. The germline V gene has CDR1 SGHTA and CDR2 FQGNSA. The length of the CDR3 is 17 residues. The ends lost 6 bases at V and 3 bases at J; junction bases unmatched: 7.

The J gene is TRBJ2-3, the V gene TRBV19; 12 positions agree with TRBD2. V lost 4 bases and J lost 2; bases outside the gene matches: 4. Germline V gene sequence: CDR1 LNHDA, CDR2 SQIVND (reference sequence). The CDR3 runs 16 residues. This chain's CDR3 is CASSTSGGANTDTQYF. CDR3 in DNA: TGTGCCAGTAGTACTAGCGGGGGGGCCAACACAGATACGCAGTATTTT.

This sequence joins TRBV24-1 and TRBJ2-1; D not resolved. Germline V gene sequence: CDR1 KGHDR, CDR2 SFDVKD. This CDR3 has 16 amino acids. Between the trimmed V and J ends, which lost 3 bases and 2 bases, there was a span of 13 bases. CDR3 loop: CATSDSSQITYNEQFF. DNA of the CDR3: TGTGCCACCAGTGATAGCTCGCAGATAACCTACAATGAGCAGTTCTTC.

This chain links TRBV2 with TRBJ2-3, with D uncertain. Deletions cut 11 bases from V and 0 bases from J, with 15 bases between. Germline-derived CDR1 and CDR2 are SNHLY and FYNNEI. This CDR3 comprises 14 residues. The CDR3 loop reads CAWAITSSTDTQYF. The DNA of the CDR3 is TGTGCCTGGGCGATCACTTCTAGCACAGATACGCAGTATTTT.

This sequence joins TRBV7-3 and TRBJ2-2; D not certain. This CDR3 has 13 amino acids. Germline loops: CDR1 SGHTA, CDR2 FQGTGA. Trimming shortened V by 3 bases and J by 6 bases, and 8 bases separated the two germline ends. The CDR3 is CASSLRFSGELFF. CDR3 DNA sequence: TGTGCCAGCAGCTTGAGGTTTTCCGGGGAGCTGTTTTTT.

The genes are TRBV24-1 and TRBJ1-5; TRBD1 matches at 10 bases. The V gene end was trimmed by 3 bases and the J gene end by 5 bases; junction bases not matched to a gene: 6. From germline, CDR1 is KGHDR and CDR2 SFDVKD. The CDR3 length is 16 residues. The CDR3 is CATSDASGTGDQPQHF. CDR3 DNA sequence: TGTGCCACCAGTGATGCCTCCGGGACAGGGGATCAGCCCCAGCATTTT.

The V call is TRBV6-1, the J call TRBJ1-2; 8 bases map to TRBD1. Germline loops: CDR1 MNHNS, CDR2 SASEGT. V shed 1 base and J 8 bases; nucleotides not matched to a gene: 3. The CDR3 contains 13 residues. CDR3 protein: CASSEGQGFGYTF. As DNA, the CDR3 is TGTGCCAGCAGTGAAGGACAGGGGTTCGGCTACACCTTC.

The chain links TRBV4-1 to TRBJ2-1; 13 positions match TRBD2. In germline, CDR1 is MGHRA, CDR2 YSYEKL. This CDR3 spans 17 amino acids. V shed 0 bases and J 9 bases; nucleotides not matched to a gene: 8. CDR3 region: CASSQDRTSGSLVEQFF. CDR3 in DNA: TGCGCCAGCAGCCAAGATAGGACTAGCGGGAGCCTGGTTGAGCAGTTCTTC.

About this clone itself: In the same sample, other DNA sequences code for this CDR3. The chain employs TRBV6-4 and TRBJ2-3, with 11 nucleotides matching TRBD2. Germline assignment: CDR1 MRHNA and CDR2 SNTAGT. This CDR3 has 15 residues. V lost 0 bases to trimming and J lost 4 bases; unmatched junction nucleotides: 0. DNA for the CDR3: TGTGCCAGCAGTGACTCTAGCGGGGGGGCAGATACGCAGTATTTT. It codes for CASSDSSGGADTQYF.

The V gene is TRBV7-6, the J gene TRBJ1-5; no clear D gene. CDR1 SGHVS and CDR2 FNYEAQ come from the germline V gene. This CDR3 has 18 amino acids. V was pared by 5 bases and J by 0 bases, with 20 bases between. CDR3 sequence (DNA): TGTGCCAGCAGCCATAATACCCTCACAAGTTATAGCAATCAGCCCCAGCATTTT. Its protein product is CASSHNTLTSYSNQPQHF.

This chain uses TRBV5-1 with TRBJ1-3; perhaps TRBD1 as D (5 bases). CDR3 length equals 17 residues. The V gene lost 0 bases and the J gene lost 2 bases, with 15 bases spanning the gap. The germline CDR1 and CDR2 sequences are SGHRS and YFSETQ. The chain's CDR3 is CASSLAGGPSAGNTIYF. The CDR3 region has the DNA TGCGCCAGCAGCTTGGCCGGGGGACCTTCTGCTGGAAACACCATATATTTT. The entire variable domain, with the rest obtained from reference TRBV5-1 and TRBJ1-3, is as follows: KAGVTQTPRYLIKTRGQQVTLSCSPISGHRSVSWYQQTPGQGLQFLFEYFSETQRNKGNFPGRFSGRQFSNSRSEMNVSTLELGDSALYLCASSLAGGPSAGNTIYFGEGSWLTVV.